This section outlines one TCR beta chain sequence together with its context. The CDR3 is 12 amino acids. The V and J ends lost 4 bases and 5 bases respectively, with 9 bases between them. Germline assignment: CDR1 SGHDT and CDR2 YYEEEE. Next came a second PCR, run for 7 to 11 cycles, which used a sample-barcoded 5' primer along with a J-beta primer mix. TCRdb redid the calling of the 5' RACE reads with MiXCR, one entry per CDR3 protein. Among 920,000 or so distinct CDR3 sequences, over 35% were seen once, and the ten largest hold around 18%. This sample was included in a study of blood T cells in healthy people across ages. Study as a whole: Every two T cells gave about one barcoded beta molecule via template switching.

The source is a woman aged 55 to 70 in good health. The sequenced sample was blood. This chain links TRBV5-6 with TRBJ2-5; D remains unclear. As DNA, the CDR3 is TGTGCCAGCAGCGAGACCAGGGAGACCCAGTACTTC. Residues: CASSETRETQYF.